The 22 T cell receptor beta chains below were found in one sample sequenced in a study of T cell repertoires in cytomegalovirus infection. TCRdb passed the reads through MiXCR, listing each CDR3 protein once. The table lists about 900,000 distinct CDR3 sequences, roughly 30% of them singletons. These TCRs are of unknown antigen specificity. The source was cultured CD8+ T cells from PBMCs, collected from culture after CMV antigen stimulation. The origin of the receptors is a human donor in good health (CMV status not recorded). Some clones in this sample may be carry-over from other donors' samples.

The chain is built from TRBV5-4 and TRBJ2-1, with no clear D. This CDR3 has 15 residues. The germline gives CDR1 SGHNT, CDR2 YYREEE (reference sequence). Trimming stripped 2 bases from V and 0 bases from J, with 9 bases between. The CDR3 DNA reads as TGTGCCAGCAGCTTTCGCCGCCTCTCCTACAATGAGCAGTTCTTC. It translates to CASSFRRLSYNEQFF.

This clonotype was seen at least ten times. The V and J genes are TRBV11-1 and TRBJ2-1; 9 bases match TRBD2. Germline trimming cut 2 bases from V and 5 bases from J; bases unmatched to any gene: 16. The CDR3 covers 19 residues. Per the germline V gene, CDR1 is SGHAT and CDR2 is FQDESV (reference sequence). The CDR3 DNA sequence: TGTGCCAGCAGCTTACTCTCGGAGAGAACTAGCGGGCGTAACAATGAGCAGTTCTTC. Its protein product is CASSLLSERTSGRNNEQFF.

This clonotype was recorded a few times. The chain joins TRBV19 to TRBJ2-1, with D possibly TRBD2 on 6 matching bases. The CDR3 covers 12 residues. Trimming removed 6 bases from V and 8 bases from J, with 11 bases in between. Germline V gene data show CDR1 as LNHDA and CDR2 as SQIVND (reference sequence). The CDR3 nucleotides read TGTGCCAGTAGCCTGGACTATGATGAGCAGTTCTTC. This gives the protein CASSLDYDEQFF.

J is TRBJ1-1 and V is TRBV9; TRBD1 matches at 8 bases. The CDR3 totals 14 residues. The germline CDR1 and CDR2 sequences are SGDLS and YYNGEE. J lost 7 bases, V lost 4 bases, and 9 bases had no gene match. CDR3 protein: CASSIGQGRGEAFF. As DNA, the CDR3 is TGTGCCAGCAGCATTGGACAGGGAAGGGGTGAAGCTTTCTTT. The entire variable domain, with the rest obtained from reference TRBV9 and TRBJ1-1, is as follows: DSGVTQTPKHLITATGQRVTLRCSPRSGDLSVYWYQQSLDQGLQFLIQYYNGEERAKGNILERFSAQQFPDLHSELNLSSLELGDSALYFCASSIGQGRGEAFFGQGTRLTVV.

This sequence joins TRBV7-9 and TRBJ2-2; 8 nucleotides match TRBD2. V lost 3 bases to trimming and J lost 1 base; unmatched junction nucleotides: 10. From germline, CDR1 is SEHNR and CDR2 FQNEAQ (reference sequence). There are 18 residues in the CDR3. CDR3 coding DNA: TGTGCCAGCAGCTTTAGGTCCGAACTAGCGGTGAACACCGGGGAGCTGTTTTTT. Protein: CASSFRSELAVNTGELFF.

The chain employs TRBV7-4 and TRBJ2-6, with TRBD2 as a possible D gene (5 bases). The CDR3 extends over 15 amino acids. The germline V and J ends were trimmed by 4 bases and 8 bases, with 15 bases remaining between them. Germline CDR1 SGHVT, CDR2 SQSDAQ. As DNA, the CDR3 is TGTGCCAGCAGCTCCTGGCAGAGGGAGACCAACGTCCTGACTTTC. This codes for CASSSWQRETNVLTF. Full variable domain (missing parts from reference TRBV7-4 and TRBJ2-6): GAGVSQSPRYKVAKRGRDVALRCDSISGHVTLYWYRQTLGQGSEVLTYSQSDAQRDKSGRPSGRFSAERPERSVSTLKIQRTEQGDSAVYLCASSSWQRETNVLTFGAGSRLTVL.

The chain carries TRBV6-2 or TRBV6-3 and TRBJ2-1, with TRBD2 matching over 8 bases. V was clipped by 5 bases and J by 6 bases; unmatched bases: 12. Germline V CDR1 and CDR2: MNHEY, SVGEGT. The CDR3 covers 16 residues. For the CDR3, the DNA is TGTGCCAGCAGTCCCCCCGGGGGGGGAATGGGCAATGAGCAGTTCTTC. Encoded protein: CASSPPGGGMGNEQFF.

The V and J genes are TRBV12-3 or TRBV12-4 and TRBJ2-4; TRBD1 aligns across 9 bases. The CDR3 sequence is 16 residues long. V trimming: 5 bases; J trimming: 2 bases; junction bases outside the gene matches: 7. This CDR3 is CASSLTGGASKNIQYF. In DNA, the CDR3 is TGTGCCAGCAGTCTGACAGGGGGGGCTTCCAAAAACATTCAGTACTTC.

This chain connects TRBV6-1 to TRBJ2-2; 12 nucleotides line up with TRBD1. CDR3 size: 16 residues. The J segment lost 6 bases and the V segment lost 4 bases, leaving 6 bases of the junction unmatched. Per the germline V gene, CDR1 is MNHNS and CDR2 is SASEGT. The CDR3, as DNA: TGTGCCAGCAGTGGTTGGGACAGGGGGCCCTCCGGGGAGCTGTTTTTT. It is translated as CASSGWDRGPSGELFF.

In DNA, the CDR3 is TGTGCCGGGTTCGGGACAGCCCCCAGCTCCTATAATTCACCCCTCCACTTT. It is translated as CAGFGTAPSSYNSPLHF. The chain recombines TRBV2 with TRBJ1-6, with 7 positions matching TRBD1. With V trimmed by 11 bases and J by 0 bases, 13 bases remained unmatched. The CDR3 extends over 17 amino acids. CDR1 and CDR2 (germline): SNHLY, FYNNEI.

The genes are TRBV4-3 and TRBJ1-2, with a possible D match to TRBD1 (5 bases). The V end lost 3 bases, the J end lost 3 bases, and 17 bases lay between the germline ends. The CDR3 covers 16 residues. The germline V gene has CDR1 LGHNA and CDR2 YSLEER. The CDR3 sequence: CASSHQGRVEDYGYTF. CDR3 DNA sequence: TGCGCCAGCAGCCACCAAGGCAGGGTGGAGGACTATGGCTACACCTTC.

This clonotype was observed a handful of times. This could be a read error, since a much larger clone is one nucleotide away. The chain joins TRBV7-9 to TRBJ1-1; D is ambiguous. Germline V gene data show CDR1 as SEHNR and CDR2 as FQNEAQ (reference sequence). The V and J ends lost 6 bases and 3 bases respectively, with 11 bases between them. The CDR3 runs to 13 residues. CDR3 in DNA: TGTGCCAGCAGGGGAAAGGGTGACACTGAAGCTTTCTTT. Translating gives CASRGKGDTEAFF.

At least ten counts were recorded for this clonotype. This chain links TRBV14 with TRBJ1-1; 7 bases agree with TRBD1. Germline trimming cut 4 bases from V and 5 bases from J; bases unmatched to any gene: 13. Germline lookup yields CDR1 SGHDN and CDR2 FVKESK. This CDR3 has 16 amino acids. CDR3: CASSLKPLRGRTEAFF. DNA for the CDR3: TGTGCCAGCAGCCTAAAACCCCTCAGGGGGAGGACTGAAGCTTTCTTT.

The genes are TRBV12-3 or TRBV12-4 and TRBJ2-1; D ambiguous. The CDR3 is 13 amino acids. The V and J ends lost 3 bases and 10 bases respectively, with 13 bases between them. The CDR3 bases are TGTGCCAGCAGTTTTGAGGTATACGGGGAGCAGTTCTTC. The encoded protein is CASSFEVYGEQFF.

The chain links TRBV6-5 to TRBJ1-1; D is ambiguous. The germline V gene has CDR1 MNHEY and CDR2 SVGAGI. V lost 1 base, J lost 7 bases, and 4 bases lay in between. This CDR3 is built from 11 residues. The CDR3 nucleotides are TGTGCCAGCAGTTACTTGTTTGAAGCTTTCTTT. Translating gives CASSYLFEAFF.

The chain recombines TRBV19 with TRBJ2-2, with D uncertain. V lost 2 bases to trimming and J lost 0 bases, with 7 bases between them. CDR1 and CDR2 from the germline V gene are LNHDA and SQIVND (reference sequence). CDR3 size: 15 residues. The CDR3 region is CASSIWTANTGELFF. CDR3 coding DNA: TGTGCCAGTAGTATATGGACCGCGAACACCGGGGAGCTGTTTTTT.

This clonotype was seen more than once but under ten times. This sequence joins TRBV5-5 and TRBJ2-1, with 9 bases matching TRBD1. V shed 4 bases and J 6 bases; nucleotides not matched to a gene: 8. Germline V CDR1 and CDR2: SGHKS, YYEKEE (reference sequence). The CDR3 runs to 15 residues. CDR3 coding DNA: TGTGCCAGCAGCGAGGGACAGGGCCCCCCCAATGAGCAGTTCTTC. Translation: CASSEGQGPPNEQFF.

At least ten counts were recorded for this clonotype. The chain's CDR3 is CASSLGTGYASPLHF. DNA for the CDR3: TGTGCCAGCAGCTTAGGGACAGGGTATGCTTCACCCCTCCACTTT. The genes are TRBV7-2 and TRBJ1-6; 8 nucleotides agree with TRBD1. Germline assignment: CDR1 SGHTA and CDR2 FQGNSA. The CDR3 consists of 15 residues. J was trimmed by 9 bases and V by 1 base; bases with no gene match: 5.

This clonotype has a single count. The chain has TRBV29-1 and TRBJ2-1; the match to TRBD2 covers 11 bases. The germline V gene has CDR1 SQVTM and CDR2 ANQGSEA. With 4 bases clipped from V and 6 bases from J, the junction kept 14 bases outside the gene matches. There are 17 residues in the CDR3. CDR3 residues: CSVVRLFSSGGGNEQFF. CDR3 nucleotide sequence: TGCAGCGTTGTAAGGCTCTTTAGTAGCGGGGGGGGCAATGAGCAGTTCTTC.

As regards this clonotype: The junction shows a germline mismatch at one end, possibly a read error. CDR3 nucleotide sequence: TGTGCCAGCAGCGCCTTGTTCGAGACTAGCGCAATCGGGGAGCTGTTTTTT. It translates to CASSALFETSAIGELFF. V and J are TRBV4-1 and TRBJ2-2; 8 bases are shared with TRBD2. Germline values: CDR1 MGHRA, CDR2 YSYEKL. The length of the CDR3 is 17 residues.

This clonotype was counted only a few times. This chain connects TRBV25-1 to TRBJ1-2; D not resolved. Trimming pared 4 bases from V and 3 bases from J, leaving 12 bases between. The length of the CDR3 is 14 residues. Germline-derived CDR1 and CDR2 are MGHDK and SYGVNS. This CDR3 is CASSAIMVDYGYTF. As DNA, the CDR3 is TGTGCCAGCAGTGCAATAATGGTTGACTATGGCTACACCTTC.

The gene calls are TRBV2 and TRBJ2-3, with TRBD1 identical over 7 bases. CDR1 and CDR2 (germline): SNHLY, FYNNEI. The CDR3 has 13 residues. Unmatched junction bases numbered 6, after V lost 6 bases and J lost 6 bases. CDR3 bases: TGTGCCAGCAGCGACAGGGTGGCTGATACGCAGTATTTT. Amino acid sequence: CASSDRVADTQYF.